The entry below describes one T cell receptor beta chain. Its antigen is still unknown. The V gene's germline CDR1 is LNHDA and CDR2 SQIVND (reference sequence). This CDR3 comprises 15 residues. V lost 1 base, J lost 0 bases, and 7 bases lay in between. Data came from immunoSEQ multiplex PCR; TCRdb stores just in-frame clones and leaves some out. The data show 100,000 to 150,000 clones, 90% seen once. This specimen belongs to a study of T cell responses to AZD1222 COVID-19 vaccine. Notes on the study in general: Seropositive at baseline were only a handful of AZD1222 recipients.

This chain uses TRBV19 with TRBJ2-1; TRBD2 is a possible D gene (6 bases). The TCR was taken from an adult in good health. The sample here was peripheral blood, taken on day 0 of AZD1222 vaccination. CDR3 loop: CASSIGSGSYNEQFF. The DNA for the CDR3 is TGTGCCAGTAGTATAGGTAGCGGCTCCTACAATGAGCAGTTCTTC.